A selection of T cell receptor beta chains follows, all from one sample in a study of T cell clones after liver transplantation. Data came from immunoSEQ multiplex PCR; TCRdb stores just in-frame clones and leaves some out. The sample includes around 110,000 clones, approximately 90% seen only once; the top ten take 0.83%. Specimen: CD4+ T cells from blood, collected 12 months after liver transplant. The receptors here all came from a human patient who received a liver transplant. The T cells may partly be graft donor cells. Both conserved end residues are part of each CDR3. The D gene is left open where the match is weak. Size is stated for part of the rows, as once, few or many counts, or as a class when the clone is expanded.

>TRBJ2-2|.|TRBV19|.
TGTGCCAGTAGCCTTAACAGTAGGGCGATCACCGGGGAGCTGTTTTTT
CASSLNSRAITGELFF
>TRBJ2-7|.|TRBV4-1|TRBD2
TGCGCCAGCAGCCAAGGACTAGCGAGGGCCTACGAGCAGTACTTC
CASSQGLARAYEQYF
>TRBJ1-5|.|TRBV6-5|.
TGTGCCAGCAGTTTCTACAGGGTGGGTCAGCCCCAGCATTTT
CASSFYRVGQPQHF
>TRBJ2-2|.|TRBV2|TRBD2
TGTGCCAGCTCCCTGCGGGGACTAGCGGAATCCTCGGCGGAGCTGTTTTTT
CASSLRGLAESSAELFF
>TRBJ2-7|.|TRBV12-5|.
TGTGCTAGTGGCTTAACCGGGACAACCTACGAGCAGTACTTC
CASGLTGTTYEQYF
>TRBJ2-1|.|TRBV28|.
TGTGCCAGCAGTTTGGTAGGGGGTTACAATGAGCAGTTCTTC
CASSLVGGYNEQFF
>TRBJ2-5|few|TRBV7-9|.
TGTGCCAGCAGCTTAGGCGACAGTAAGCAAGAGACCCAGTACTTC
CASSLGDSKQETQYF
>TRBJ2-5|.|TRBV28|.
TGTGCCAGCAGTTTAGACAGGAGAGTTTATGAGACCCAGTACTTC
CASSLDRRVYETQYF
>TRBJ1-3|.|TRBV11-2|TRBD1
TGTGCCAGCAGCTCCCAGACAGGGTGGGGAAACACCATATATTTT
CASSSQTGWGNTIYF
>TRBJ2-3|.|TRBV10-1|.
TGCGCCAGCAGTCTAGCGGCCGCAGGGGCAGATACGCAGTATTTT
CASSLAAAGADTQYF
>TRBJ1-1|.|TRBV28|.
TGTGCCAGCAGTGCACCCCCCATGAACACTGAAGCTTTCTTT
CASSAPPMNTEAFF
>TRBJ1-5|.|TRBV19|.
TGTGCCAGTGTACAGGGAGATCAGCCCCAGCATTTT
CASVQGDQPQHF
>TRBJ2-6|few|TRBV2|TRBD2
TGTGCCAGCCAGCGGGACCGCTCTGGGGCCAACGTCCTGACTTTC
CASQRDRSGANVLTF
>TRBJ2-3|.|TRBV7-3|TRBD2
TGTGCCAGCAGCTTAAGGGCGGGAGGGAAGACAGATACGCAGTATTTT
CASSLRAGGKTDTQYF
>TRBJ1-1|.|TRBV7-2|.
TGTGCCAGCAGCTTACAGGGGCTGTTAAACACTGAAGCTTTCTTT
CASSLQGLLNTEAFF
>TRBJ2-3|.|TRBV7-3|.
TGTGCCAGCAGCCCGATGGCTGGTACGCAGTATTTT
CASSPMAGTQYF
>TRBJ1-5|.|TRBV2|.
TGTGCCAGCGGGCCAGGATCTTATAGCAATCAGCCCCAGCATTTT
CASGPGSYSNQPQHF